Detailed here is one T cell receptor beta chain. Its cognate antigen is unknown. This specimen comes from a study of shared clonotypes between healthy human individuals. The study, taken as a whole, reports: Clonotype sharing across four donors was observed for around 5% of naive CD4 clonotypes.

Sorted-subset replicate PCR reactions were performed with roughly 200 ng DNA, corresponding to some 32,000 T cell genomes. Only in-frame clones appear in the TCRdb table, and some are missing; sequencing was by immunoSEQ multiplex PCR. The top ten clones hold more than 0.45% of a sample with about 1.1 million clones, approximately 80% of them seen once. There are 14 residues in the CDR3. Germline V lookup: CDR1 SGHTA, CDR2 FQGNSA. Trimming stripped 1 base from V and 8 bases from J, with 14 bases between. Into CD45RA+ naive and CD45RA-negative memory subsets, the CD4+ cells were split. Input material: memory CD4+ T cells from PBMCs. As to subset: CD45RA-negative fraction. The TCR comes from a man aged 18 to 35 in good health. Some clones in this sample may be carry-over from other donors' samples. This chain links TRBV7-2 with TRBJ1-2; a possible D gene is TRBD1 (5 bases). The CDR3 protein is CASSLGGANIGYTF. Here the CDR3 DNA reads TGTGCCAGCAGCTTAGGAGGGGCGAATATAGGCTACACCTTC.